This T cell receptor (beta chain) was sequenced during a study of blood T cell repertoires in COVID-19. Across the whole study: Sites in the United States, Italy and Spain provided acute and convalescent COVID-19 samples. Sources were T cells, B-cell-depleted T cells, or PBMCs; the material itself was cDNA or gDNA.

Authors' methods: Amplification of reference gene primers was used by the study to estimate nucleated cell counts. Using immunoSEQ multiplex PCR, the repertoire was profiled, and TCRdb retains in-frame clones only, with some absent. That table gives V, J and clone size, and the DNA gave D and trimming. The repertoire holds 120,000 or so clones, with about four fifths as singletons. Seattle enrolled patients during active infection and tracked them longitudinally. Germline CDR1 is SGHVS and CDR2 is FQNEAQ. This CDR3 contains 14 residues. V lost 3 bases and J 4 bases, leaving 10 bases between the germline ends.

Sequenced: peripheral blood. The gene calls are TRBV7-8 and TRBJ1-5; unclear D gene. The clonotype comes from a man aged 25 to 40 with COVID-19, enrolled during active disease. The CDR3 DNA reads TGTGCCAGCAGCTTGAGGGAGCGTAATCAGCCCCAGCATTTT. Protein product: CASSLRERNQPQHF. Supplemented by reference TRBV7-8 and TRBJ1-5, the full variable domain reads GAGVSQSPRYKVAKRGQDVALRCDPISGHVSLFWYQQALGQGPEFLTYFQNEAQLDKSGLPSDRFFAERPEGSVSTLKIQRTQQEDSAVYLCASSLRERNQPQHFGDGTRLSIL.